These 20 T cell receptor beta chains came from one sample sequenced in a study of cytomegalovirus exposure and HLA in healthy donors. Primers included in the PCR were 60 Vbeta and 13 Jbeta primers. Using immunoSEQ multiplex PCR, the repertoire was profiled, and TCRdb retains in-frame clones only, with some absent. The sample lists 45,000 to 65,000 clones, 82% occurring once. Source material: PBMCs. These TCRs come from a man aged 25-45 years in good health and CMV-seronegative.

J is TRBJ2-1 and V is TRBV15, with D perhaps matching TRBD2 (7 bases). Per the germline V gene, CDR1 is LNHNV and CDR2 is YYDKDF (reference sequence). This CDR3 contains 13 residues. With 4 bases removed from V and 14 bases from J, the gap between germline ends came to 18 bases. CDR3 coding DNA: TGTGCCACCAGCACAGTCAGGGGCGGGGGAAAGTTCTTC. This sequence encodes CATSTVRGGGKFF. Together with reference TRBV15 and TRBJ2-1, the CDR3 gives the full variable domain: DAMVIQNPRYQVTQFGKPVTLSCSQTLNHNVMYWYQQKSSQAPKLLFHYYDKDFNNEADTPDNFQSRRPNTSFCFLDIRSPGLGDTAMYLCATSTVRGGGKFFGPGTRLTVL.

This chain connects TRBV7-2 to TRBJ2-1; the match to TRBD2 covers 8 bases. V shed 1 base and J 4 bases; nucleotides not matched to a gene: 6. Germline V lookup: CDR1 SGHTA, CDR2 FQGNSA. This CDR3 comprises 16 residues. DNA of the CDR3: TGTGCCAGCAGCTTAGTCCCAACTAGCGGATACAATGAGCAGTTCTTC. Translating gives CASSLVPTSGYNEQFF.

This clone was detected once. The gene calls are TRBV2 and TRBJ1-6, with D unresolved. Germline V lookup: CDR1 SNHLY, CDR2 FYNNEI. The CDR3 is made up of 15 amino acids. Trimming cost V 6 bases and J 0 bases, with 9 bases left between them. This CDR3 is CASRPPDSYNSPLHF. The CDR3 DNA follows: TGTGCCAGCAGACCCCCAGACTCCTATAATTCACCCCTCCACTTT.

V usage is TRBV15 and J usage is TRBJ2-7; 9 nucleotides match TRBD1. Germline assignment: CDR1 LNHNV and CDR2 YYDKDF (reference sequence). Trimming removed 0 bases from V and 2 bases from J; junction bases left unmatched: 2. This CDR3 contains 15 residues. This chain's CDR3 is CATSREQGAAYEQYF. The CDR3 DNA sequence: TGTGCCACCAGCAGAGAACAGGGGGCGGCCTACGAGCAGTACTTC.

The chain links TRBV7-9 to TRBJ1-1; 8 nucleotides match TRBD1. The germline V gene has CDR1 SEHNR and CDR2 FQNEAQ (reference sequence). This CDR3 is 14 amino acids long. The junction had 7 bases not matched to a gene; V was cut back by 1 base and J by 9 bases. The CDR3 nucleotides are TGTGCCAGCAGCTTAGAAGGGACAGGATACAAAGCTTTCTTT. Translated: CASSLEGTGYKAFF.

The rearrangement uses TRBV5-1 and TRBJ2-7, with a possible D match to TRBD2 (6 bases). The CDR3 runs 14 residues. Between the trimmed V and J ends, which lost 3 bases and 0 bases, there was a span of 10 bases. Germline CDR1 reads SGHRS; CDR2 reads YFSETQ. The CDR3 here is CASSSSGSSYEQYF. The CDR3 DNA reads as TGCGCCAGCAGCTCATCCGGGAGCTCCTACGAGCAGTACTTC.

The chain's CDR3 is CASSPDRGNEQFF. CDR3 in DNA: TGTGCCAGCTCCCCGGACAGGGGCAATGAGCAGTTCTTC. The chain links TRBV18 to TRBJ2-1; 9 bases fit TRBD1. V trimming: 6 bases; J trimming: 6 bases; junction bases outside the gene matches: 3. Per germline, CDR1 KGHSH and CDR2 LQKENI. The CDR3 spans 13 residues.

This clone was detected a few times. CDR3 protein: CASSLVQGYNSPLHF. The DNA of the CDR3 is TGCGCCAGCAGCTTGGTTCAGGGTTATAATTCACCCCTCCACTTT. The V call is TRBV5-1, the J call TRBJ1-6; D perhaps matches TRBD1 (5 bases). This CDR3 contains 15 residues. V was cut by 0 bases and J by 4 bases, with 8 bases left in between. Germline CDR1 and CDR2: SGHRS and YFSETQ. The entire variable domain, with the rest obtained from reference TRBV5-1 and TRBJ1-6, is as follows: KAGVTQTPRYLIKTRGQQVTLSCSPISGHRSVSWYQQTPGQGLQFLFEYFSETQRNKGNFPGRFSGRQFSNSRSEMNVSTLELGDSALYLCASSLVQGYNSPLHFGNGTRLTVT.

The chain joins TRBV30 to TRBJ1-1; D ambiguous. Trimming took 0 bases from V and 5 from J, leaving 13 bases between them. This CDR3 region has 14 residues. Germline V gene data show CDR1 as GTSNPN and CDR2 as SVGIG (reference sequence). The CDR3 coding sequence is TGTGCCTGGAGTGTAGACTTCGGTAATACTGAAGCTTTCTTT. This encodes CAWSVDFGNTEAFF. The full variable domain, in which reference TRBV30 and TRBJ1-1 provide the parts outside the CDR3, is SQTIHQWPATLVQPVGSPLSLECTVEGTSNPNLYWYRQAAGRGLQLLFYSVGIGQISSEVPQNLSASRPQDRQFILSSKKLLLSDSGFYLCAWSVDFGNTEAFFGQGTRLTVV.

The rearrangement uses TRBV7-9 and TRBJ1-5; D gene unclear. CDR1 is SEHNR and CDR2 is FQNEAQ in the germline V gene (reference sequence). CDR3 length: 14 amino acids. The ends were cut back, 2 bases at V and 0 bases at J, with 5 bases in the middle. The CDR3 DNA is TGTGCCAGCAGCTTACTGTATAGCAATCAGCCCCAGCATTTT. It encodes CASSLLYSNQPQHF. Drawing the rest from reference TRBV7-9 and TRBJ1-5, the complete variable domain is DTGVSQNPRHKITKRGQNVTFRCDPISEHNRLYWYRQTLGQGPEFLTYFQNEAQLEKSRLLSDRFSAERPKGSFSTLEIQRTEQGDSAMYLCASSLLYSNQPQHFGDGTRLSIL.

J is TRBJ2-4 and V is TRBV6-6; the match to TRBD1 covers 7 bases. CDR1 is MNHNY and CDR2 is SVGAGI in the germline V gene (reference sequence). This CDR3 spans 14 amino acids. V lost 8 bases to trimming and J lost 0 bases; unmatched junction nucleotides: 4. CDR3 loop: CASGQEPAKNIQYF. As DNA, the CDR3 is TGTGCCAGCGGACAGGAGCCAGCCAAAAACATTCAGTACTTC.

The chain combines TRBV7-2 with TRBJ1-2; 7 bases are a match to TRBD1. The germline V gene has CDR1 SGHTA and CDR2 FQGNSA. The CDR3 consists of 12 residues. Trimming cost V 3 bases and J 8 bases; bases outside gene matches: 3. The CDR3 is CASSFDRDGYTF. CDR3 bases: TGTGCCAGCAGCTTCGACAGGGACGGCTACACCTTC.

The gene calls are TRBV13 and TRBJ1-2, with no clear D. Germline CDR1 PRHDT, CDR2 FYEKMQ (reference sequence). The CDR3 loop spans 14 amino acids. Trimming took 5 bases from V and 6 from J, leaving 16 bases between them. This CDR3 is CASSQRRGLNGYTF. CDR3 nucleotide sequence: TGTGCCAGCAGCCAAAGGCGGGGTTTAAATGGCTACACCTTC.

The chain uses TRBV28 and TRBJ2-7; 12 nucleotides match TRBD2. CDR1 is MDHEN, CDR2 SYDVKM, per germline. V shed 5 bases, J shed 3 bases, and the junction held 2 bases outside the gene matches. CDR3 length equals 14 residues. The CDR3: CASSTTSGGYEQYF. DNA of the CDR3: TGTGCCAGCAGTACGACTAGCGGGGGCTACGAGCAGTACTTC. The complete variable domain, with remaining parts taken from reference TRBV28 and TRBJ2-7, reads DVKVTQSSRYLVKRTGEKVFLECVQDMDHENMFWYRQDPGLGLRLIYFSYDVKMKEKGDIPEGYSVSREKKERFSLILESASTNQTSMYLCASSTTSGGYEQYFGPGTRLTVT.

The chain carries TRBV28 and TRBJ2-3, with 10 bases fitting TRBD1. V was clipped by 7 bases and J by 7 bases; unmatched bases: 11. Germline V gives CDR1 MDHEN, CDR2 SYDVKM. The CDR3 consists of 15 residues. The CDR3 DNA sequence: TGTGCCAGCATCTACGGCGGGACAGGGGATAATACGCAGTATTTT. Translated: CASIYGGTGDNTQYF. The variable domain in full, completed from reference TRBV28 and TRBJ2-3, reads DVKVTQSSRYLVKRTGEKVFLECVQDMDHENMFWYRQDPGLGLRLIYFSYDVKMKEKGDIPEGYSVSREKKERFSLILESASTNQTSMYLCASIYGGTGDNTQYFGPGTRLTVL.

This chain's CDR3 is CASSQGREGDQPQHF. The CDR3 bases are TGTGCCAGCAGCCAAGGAAGGGAGGGGGATCAGCCCCAGCATTTT. The chain recombines TRBV4-2 with TRBJ1-5; D may be TRBD1 (6 bases). Trimming cost V 1 base and J 5 bases, with 12 bases left between them. Per germline, CDR1 LGHNA and CDR2 YNFKEQ. The CDR3 runs 15 residues.

CDR3 bases: TGTGCCAGTAGGGATAGGGGGGGACAGGGCTTTGAAGCTTTCTTT. Translating it yields CASRDRGGQGFEAFF. The genes are TRBV19 and TRBJ1-1, with 9 nucleotides matching TRBD1. The CDR3 is made up of 15 amino acids. Germline V gene data show CDR1 as LNHDA and CDR2 as SQIVND (reference sequence). The V gene end was trimmed by 6 bases and the J gene end by 7 bases; junction bases not matched to a gene: 12. The whole variable domain, filled in from reference TRBV19 and TRBJ1-1, reads DGGITQSPKYLFRKEGQNVTLSCEQNLNHDAMYWYRQDPGQGLRLIYYSQIVNDFQKGDIAEGYSVSREKKESFPLTVTSAQKNPTAFYLCASRDRGGQGFEAFFGQGTRLTVV.

V usage is TRBV6-5 and J usage is TRBJ1-2; D may be TRBD1 (5 bases). V dropped 2 bases and J dropped 6 bases, with 16 bases sitting between them. Germline CDR1 MNHEY, CDR2 SVGAGI. The CDR3 runs 15 residues. The CDR3 here is CASSYADSQGDGYTF. Written as DNA, the CDR3 is TGTGCCAGCAGTTACGCCGACAGCCAAGGGGATGGCTACACCTTC.

The rearrangement links TRBV7-2 to TRBJ2-4; the D gene is possibly TRBD2 (6 bases). The V end was cut by 1 base, the J end by 6 bases, with 13 bases between. Germline loops: CDR1 SGHTA, CDR2 FQGNSA. The CDR3 runs to 15 residues. CDR3 in DNA: TGTGCCAGCAGCTTAGGGGTGGGACTCACAAACATTCAGTACTTC. Translated: CASSLGVGLTNIQYF. Using reference TRBV7-2 and TRBJ2-4 for the parts outside the CDR3, the full variable domain is GAGVSQSPSNKVTEKGKDVELRCDPISGHTALYWYRQSLGQGLEFLIYFQGNSAPDKSGLPSDRFSAERTGGSVSTLTIQRTQQEDSAVYLCASSLGVGLTNIQYFGAGTRLSVL.

In this sample, this clone turned up once. The chain recombines TRBV4-3 with TRBJ1-2; perhaps TRBD1 as D (5 bases). Germline V gene sequence: CDR1 LGHNA, CDR2 YSLEER. V was trimmed by 2 bases and J by 3 bases, leaving 19 bases between them. The CDR3 contains 17 residues. CDR3 protein: CASSQSGRVSGYYGYTF. In nucleotides, the CDR3 is TGCGCCAGCAGCCAATCGGGCAGGGTGTCGGGTTACTATGGCTACACCTTC.